This T cell receptor (beta chain) comes out of a study of blood T cell repertoires in COVID-19. As for the study in general: Acute and convalescent COVID-19 specimens originated in the United States, Italy and Spain. Sources were T cells, B-cell-depleted T cells, or PBMCs; the material itself was cDNA or gDNA.

Seattle's cohort entered during active infection and was followed longitudinally. The CDR3 totals 13 residues. Trimming removed 4 bases from V and 0 bases from J, with 6 bases in between. Germline V CDR1 and CDR2: MNHNY, SVGAGI (reference sequence). Original handling: Amplifying reference gene primers gave estimates of nucleated cell counts. The protocol was immunoSEQ multiplex PCR, while the TCRdb copy is restricted to in-frame clones and leaves out a portion. D and trimming come from the DNA, and the V and J calls and clone size come from that table. The table lists 200,000 to 250,000 clones, roughly 91% of them singletons, with 0.83% in the top ten. Comment on this clone: The same CDR3 arises from other DNA sequences in this sample as well.

This sequence was found in a man aged 25 to 40 with COVID-19, enrolled during active disease. The J gene is TRBJ1-1, the V gene TRBV6-6; D gene ambiguous. Sample: peripheral blood. The CDR3 is CASSFTVNTEAFF. The CDR3, as DNA: TGTGCCAGCAGTTTTACAGTGAACACTGAAGCTTTCTTT.